This is a list of T cell receptor beta chains from one sample in a study of blood T cell repertoires in COVID-19. Assay used: immunoSEQ multiplex PCR; TCRdb lists only in-frame clones, some missing. Among approximately 350,000 clones listed, around 91% were seen once. The sequenced material came from PBMCs or T cells enriched from blood (not recorded which). These receptor sequences come from a man between 18 and 29 years old who had recovered from COVID-19. The CDR3 runs from the conserved cysteine through the conserved F or W. Fields, in order: CDR3 DNA, CDR3 protein, J gene, V gene, clone size, D gene. D genes are given only for firm matches. Clone size is shown for a subset of rows, as once, few, many or a class of expanded clone.

CDR3nt: TGTGCCAGCAGTGACCGCTGGGGCGCCGTCTATGGCTACACCTTC; CDR3aa: CASSDRWGAVYGYTF; j_gene: TRBJ1-2; v_gene: TRBV6-1; abundance: -; d_gene: -
CDR3nt: TGTGCCAGCAGTGGGGAGGGCGCCGGGGCGATTGAAGCTTTCTTT; CDR3aa: CASSGEGAGAIEAFF; j_gene: TRBJ1-1; v_gene: TRBV28; abundance: few; d_gene: -
CDR3nt: TGTGCCAGCAGTGCTCAGGGGGTAAACGAGCAGTACTTC; CDR3aa: CASSAQGVNEQYF; j_gene: TRBJ2-7; v_gene: TRBV2; abundance: -; d_gene: TRBD1
CDR3nt: TGTGCCAGCAGTTTAGTAGCGGGAGGGGGTAGGGCTTACGAGCAGTACTTC; CDR3aa: CASSLVAGGGRAYEQYF; j_gene: TRBJ2-7; v_gene: TRBV28; abundance: -; d_gene: TRBD2
CDR3nt: TGTGCCAGTAGTATAGCCTCGACTAGCGGGGGGTTCTTGGATACGCAGTATTTT; CDR3aa: CASSIASTSGGFLDTQYF; j_gene: TRBJ2-3; v_gene: TRBV19; abundance: -; d_gene: TRBD2
CDR3nt: TGTGCCAGCAGCCGGGACAGGCAAGAGACCCAGTACTTC; CDR3aa: CASSRDRQETQYF; j_gene: TRBJ2-5; v_gene: TRBV27; abundance: -; d_gene: TRBD1
CDR3nt: TGTGCCAGCAGCCCGACATCCTACGAGCAGTACTTC; CDR3aa: CASSPTSYEQYF; j_gene: TRBJ2-7; v_gene: TRBV12-3/TRBV12-4; abundance: -; d_gene: -
CDR3nt: TGTGCCAGCAGCAAAGTCCAGGTCGTAAGGGGCTCTACCTACGAGCAGTACTTC; CDR3aa: CASSKVQVVRGSTYEQYF; j_gene: TRBJ2-7; v_gene: TRBV21-1; abundance: -; d_gene: -
CDR3nt: TGTGCCAGCAGCAAGTACAGGAGCTCCTACAATGAGCAGTTCTTC; CDR3aa: CASSKYRSSYNEQFF; j_gene: TRBJ2-1; v_gene: TRBV21-1; abundance: -; d_gene: -
CDR3nt: TGTGCCAGCAGTCTATTCTCGGGACTAGCGGGAGCCGCGAGGGAGACCCAGTACTTC; CDR3aa: CASSLFSGLAGAARETQYF; j_gene: TRBJ2-5; v_gene: TRBV14; abundance: -; d_gene: TRBD2
CDR3nt: TGTGCCAGCAGAGCGGGAGGCCGCGAGCAGTACTTC; CDR3aa: CASRAGGREQYF; j_gene: TRBJ2-7; v_gene: TRBV28; abundance: -; d_gene: TRBD2
CDR3nt: TGCGCCAGCACACCATTCCGGGACAGGCCTAACTATGGCTACACCTTC; CDR3aa: CASTPFRDRPNYGYTF; j_gene: TRBJ1-2; v_gene: TRBV10-1; abundance: once; d_gene: TRBD1
CDR3nt: TGTGCCAGCAGCTCCGATCCCGGGACACCCTATTATGGCTACACCTTC; CDR3aa: CASSSDPGTPYYGYTF; j_gene: TRBJ1-2; v_gene: TRBV11-1; abundance: -; d_gene: -
CDR3nt: TGTGCCAGCAGTGAGATGACAGGGGGCGATCAGCCCCAGCATTTT; CDR3aa: CASSEMTGGDQPQHF; j_gene: TRBJ1-5; v_gene: TRBV2; abundance: -; d_gene: TRBD1
CDR3nt: TGTGCCAGCAGCTTAGAAGGGGTCCTCTACGAGCAGTACTTC; CDR3aa: CASSLEGVLYEQYF; j_gene: TRBJ2-7; v_gene: TRBV7-3; abundance: -; d_gene: -
CDR3nt: TGTGCCAGCAGCCATGGGGGGACTGGAAACACCATATATTTT; CDR3aa: CASSHGGTGNTIYF; j_gene: TRBJ1-3; v_gene: TRBV5-4; abundance: -; d_gene: -
CDR3nt: TGCGCCAGCAGCTCTGGCAGGGCGGTTGAAGCTTTCTTT; CDR3aa: CASSSGRAVEAFF; j_gene: TRBJ1-1; v_gene: TRBV5-1; abundance: -; d_gene: -
CDR3nt: TGTGCCAGCAGCCGCCCACTAGCGGGTTCCCTCACAGATACGCAGTATTTT; CDR3aa: CASSRPLAGSLTDTQYF; j_gene: TRBJ2-3; v_gene: TRBV11-2; abundance: -; d_gene: TRBD2
CDR3nt: TGTGCCAGCAGCTCCAAGACAGGGGGGAATTCACCCCTCCACTTT; CDR3aa: CASSSKTGGNSPLHF; j_gene: TRBJ1-6; v_gene: TRBV9; abundance: -; d_gene: TRBD1
CDR3nt: TGTGCCAGCAGCCCCGGGGAGCGGGGCGGAGGAGAGACCCAGTACTTC; CDR3aa: CASSPGERGGGETQYF; j_gene: TRBJ2-5; v_gene: TRBV13; abundance: -; d_gene: TRBD2
CDR3nt: TGTGCCAGCAGCAAAGGATATTCGGGACAGGGTTCACCCCTCCACTTT; CDR3aa: CASSKGYSGQGSPLHF; j_gene: TRBJ1-6; v_gene: TRBV21-1; abundance: -; d_gene: -
CDR3nt: TGTGCCAGCAGCTTCGGGTCCGGGAGGGGACTGGAGCAGTACTTC; CDR3aa: CASSFGSGRGLEQYF; j_gene: TRBJ2-7; v_gene: TRBV5-6; abundance: -; d_gene: TRBD2
CDR3nt: TGTGCCAGCAGCTTATACCGGGGCTACGAGCAGTACTTC; CDR3aa: CASSLYRGYEQYF; j_gene: TRBJ2-7; v_gene: TRBV11-3; abundance: -; d_gene: -
CDR3nt: TGTGCCAGCAGCTTAAGGGGCGACAAATTCTCGATCAATGAGCAGTTCTTC; CDR3aa: CASSLRGDKFSINEQFF; j_gene: TRBJ2-1; v_gene: TRBV7-3; abundance: -; d_gene: -
CDR3nt: TGTGCCAGCAGTTACTCGGGAGGTGCGGAGACCCAGTACTTC; CDR3aa: CASSYSGGAETQYF; j_gene: TRBJ2-5; v_gene: TRBV6-5; abundance: -; d_gene: -
CDR3nt: TGTGCCAGAAGCGGGACCGGGACAGCCGAGTTATTGGCCAAAAACATTCAGTACTTC; CDR3aa: CARSGTGTAELLAKNIQYF; j_gene: TRBJ2-4; v_gene: TRBV5-3; abundance: -; d_gene: TRBD1